The 15 T cell receptor beta chains given below trace back to one sample, sequenced in a study of blood T cells in healthy people across ages. It was with a sample-barcoded 5' primer and a J-beta primer mix that a second PCR of about 6 to 12 cycles was run. Each CDR3 protein is one row after TCRdb ran MiXCR on the 5' RACE reads. The sample carries approximately 690,000 distinct CDR3 sequences, around two fifths recorded once. Sequencing was performed on blood. The receptors originated from an older man in good health.

Comments on this clonotype: A much bigger clone sits one base away, suggesting this may be a read error. The chain is built from TRBV6-1 and TRBJ2-1, with no clear D. Germline assignment: CDR1 MNHNS and CDR2 SASEGT. V lost 7 bases and J 4 bases, leaving 5 bases between the germline ends. The CDR3 is 11 residues long. CDR3 in amino acids: CASTEYNEQFF. The CDR3 nucleotides read TGTGCCAGCACAGAATACAATGAGCAGTTCTTC.

The rearrangement uses TRBV14 and TRBJ1-6, with D possibly being TRBD1 (5 bases). This CDR3 has 14 residues. Trimming cost V 4 bases and J 5 bases, with 9 bases left between them. CDR1 is SGHDN, CDR2 FVKESK, per germline. In DNA form, the CDR3 reads TGTGCCAGCAGCCGGGGACCGAATAATTCACCCCTCCACTTT. Residues: CASSRGPNNSPLHF.

The chain uses TRBV6-5 and TRBJ1-2, with no clear D. CDR1 is MNHEY and CDR2 is SVGAGI in the germline V gene. V dropped 6 bases and J dropped 4 bases, with 15 bases sitting between them. This CDR3 has 14 residues. The CDR3 sequence: CASRLDGSPYGYTF. DNA of the CDR3: TGTGCCAGCAGGCTCGACGGGTCCCCCTATGGCTACACCTTC.

The sample holds a few counts of this clonotype. The V and J genes are TRBV7-2 and TRBJ2-5; a possible D gene is TRBD2 (5 bases). The V gene's germline CDR1 is SGHTA and CDR2 FQGNSA. CDR3 size: 12 residues. Trimming removed 6 bases from V and 11 bases from J, with 16 bases in between. The DNA for the CDR3 is TGTGCCAGCAGGAAAACTGGTTGGGAGCAGTACTTC. It specifies CASRKTGWEQYF.

This clonotype was seen a handful of times. The DNA of the CDR3 is TGTGCCAGCAGCGTAGCGGGGAGAACGAATGAGCAGTTCTTC. Its protein is CASSVAGRTNEQFF. This chain connects TRBV9 to TRBJ2-1; maybe TRBD2 (5 bases). The CDR3 length is 14 residues. V lost 0 bases, J lost 7 bases, and 11 bases lay in between. CDR1 is SGDLS, CDR2 YYNGEE, per germline.

This clonotype has more than one count but fewer than ten. The chain combines TRBV6-6 with TRBJ2-3; 10 positions agree with TRBD2. Germline V lookup: CDR1 MNHNY, CDR2 SVGAGI (reference sequence). The CDR3 is 17 amino acids. With V trimmed by 2 bases and J by 6 bases, 11 bases remained unmatched. CDR3: CASSYPPSSGGRDTQYF. The CDR3 DNA sequence: TGTGCCAGCAGTTACCCCCCGTCTAGCGGGGGTAGGGATACGCAGTATTTT.

The CDR3 bases are TGTGCCAGCAGCCGGGCGCCAACTAGCACAGATACGCAGTATTTT. Translation gives CASSRAPTSTDTQYF. The chain employs TRBV5-5 and TRBJ2-3; unclear D gene. This CDR3 has 15 residues. V was cut by 4 bases and J by 0 bases, with 12 bases left in between. CDR1 and CDR2 (germline): SGHKS, YYEKEE (reference sequence). Filled out from reference TRBV5-5 and TRBJ2-3, the complete variable domain reads DAGVTQSPTHLIKTRGQQVTLRCSPISGHKSVSWYQQVLGQGPQFIFQYYEKEERGRGNFPDRFSARQFPNYSSELNVNALLLGDSALYLCASSRAPTSTDTQYFGPGTRLTVL.

The rearrangement uses TRBV5-1 and TRBJ1-1; 7 positions agree with TRBD1. The CDR3 has 15 amino acids. The V gene end was trimmed by 0 bases and the J gene end by 4 bases; junction bases not matched to a gene: 6. Looked up from germline, CDR1 is SGHRS and CDR2 is YFSETQ. As DNA, the CDR3 is TGCGCCAGCAGCTTGGCCCCCCAGGGGGTCACTGAAGCTTTCTTT. Protein sequence: CASSLAPQGVTEAFF.

V is TRBV10-3 and J is TRBJ1-5; weak D call: TRBD1 (6 bases). Trimming cost V 0 bases and J 4 bases, with 10 bases left between them. Looked up from germline, CDR1 is ENHRY and CDR2 is SYGVKD. This CDR3 spans 15 amino acids. The CDR3 region has the DNA TGTGCCATCAGTGAGTCCCCACAGGGAAATCAGCCCCAGCATTTT. It codes for CAISESPQGNQPQHF.

For this clonotype: This clone may be a read error of a much larger clone one base away. V usage is TRBV15 and J usage is TRBJ2-1; D assignment may be TRBD1 or TRBD2 (5 bases each). CDR1 LNHNV and CDR2 YYDKDF come from the germline V gene (reference sequence). This CDR3 has 15 residues. V lost 0 bases and J 6 bases, leaving 12 bases between the germline ends. CDR3 loop: CATSRDGAWVNEQFF. DNA for the CDR3: TGTGCCACCAGCAGAGACGGGGCGTGGGTCAATGAGCAGTTCTTC. The full variable domain, completed using reference TRBV15 and TRBJ2-1, is DAMVIQNPRYQVTQFGKPVTLSCSQTLNHNVMYWYQQKSSQAPKLLFHYYDKDFNNEADTPDNFQSRRPNTSFCFLDIRSPGLGDTAMYLCATSRDGAWVNEQFFGPGTRLTVL.

The chain couples TRBV19 to TRBJ2-4; 7 bases agree with TRBD2. With the DNA end fitting TRBJ2-7 better, the J assignment may be wrong. Germline CDR1 and CDR2: LNHDA and SQIVND (reference sequence). The CDR3 sequence is 15 residues long. The CDR3 DNA sequence: TGTGCCAGTAGTATAGACCTAGCGGCTATCTACGAGCAGTACTTC. This translates into CASSIDLAAIYEQYF.

This clonotype was detected a few times. The chain carries TRBV6-1 and TRBJ2-3, with D possibly being TRBD2 (6 bases). Looked up from germline, CDR1 is MNHNS and CDR2 is SASEGT. CDR3 length: 17 residues. V was pared by 5 bases and J by 1 base, with 19 bases between. The CDR3 spells CASSSHFGGEGTDTQYF. DNA for the CDR3: TGTGCCAGCAGTAGCCATTTTGGTGGGGAGGGCACAGATACGCAGTATTTT.

In its sample, this clonotype was seen once. The chain links TRBV18 to TRBJ2-7, with D hard to call. This CDR3 is built from 14 residues. Germline CDR1 and CDR2: KGHSH and LQKENI. Trimming removed 6 bases at V and 5 bases at J, with 17 bases between. The CDR3 DNA reads TGTGCCAGCTCTGACGGACGTAAGGGTAACGAGCAGTACTTC. This translates into CASSDGRKGNEQYF. The full variable domain, with the rest looked up from reference TRBV18 and TRBJ2-7, is NAGVMQNPRHLVRRRGQEARLRCSPMKGHSHVYWYRQLPEEGLKFMVYLQKENIIDESGMPKERFSAEFPKEGPSILRIQQVVRGDSAAYFCASSDGRKGNEQYFGPGTRLTVT.

This clonotype was recorded many times. The chain carries TRBV11-1 and TRBJ2-5, with D unclear. The germline V and J ends were trimmed by 2 bases and 5 bases, with 15 bases remaining between them. The CDR3 runs 15 residues. Germline assignment: CDR1 SGHAT and CDR2 FQDESV (reference sequence). The CDR3 DNA reads as TGTGCCAGCAGCTTAAGCGACGGATCCCGGGAGACCCAGTACTTC. Protein sequence: CASSLSDGSRETQYF.

There are a few counts of this clonotype. CDR3 in DNA: TGTGCCAGCAGCTTAGGGATAGCTAGCGGGGATGGTGAGCAGTTCTTC. Amino acid sequence: CASSLGIASGDGEQFF. The chain employs TRBV7-9 and TRBJ2-1; TRBD2 matches 9 bases. Germline values: CDR1 SEHNR, CDR2 FQNEAQ (reference sequence). This CDR3 is 16 amino acids long. V lost 1 base and J lost 9; bases outside the gene matches: 10.